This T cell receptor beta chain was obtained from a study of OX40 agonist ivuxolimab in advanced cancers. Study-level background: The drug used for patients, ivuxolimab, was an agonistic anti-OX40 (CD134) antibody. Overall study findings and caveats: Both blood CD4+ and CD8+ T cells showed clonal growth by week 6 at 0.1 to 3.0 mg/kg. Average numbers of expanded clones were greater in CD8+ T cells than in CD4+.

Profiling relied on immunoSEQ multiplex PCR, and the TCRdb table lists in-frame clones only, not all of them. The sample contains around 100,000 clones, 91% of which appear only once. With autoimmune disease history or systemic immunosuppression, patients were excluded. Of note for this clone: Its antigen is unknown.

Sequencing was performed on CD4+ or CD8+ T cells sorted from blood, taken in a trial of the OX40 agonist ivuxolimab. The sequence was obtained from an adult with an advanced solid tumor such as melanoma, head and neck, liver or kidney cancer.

The CDR3 nucleotides are TGTGCCAGCAGCCAAGACCCGGACCACACAGATACGCAGTATTTT. Its protein is CASSQDPDHTDTQYF. The chain combines TRBV4-2 with TRBJ2-3; D gene ambiguous. Germline V gene sequence: CDR1 LGHNA, CDR2 YNFKEQ. With 0 bases removed from V and 2 bases from J, the gap between germline ends came to 9 bases. The CDR3 is 15 residues long.